What follows describes a single TCR beta chain. As yet, its antigen is unknown. The source of the sample is a study of vaccination effects on CD4 cells after COVID-19. Study-wide results and caveats: Late after vaccination, infection- and vaccine-induced clones showed marked clonal contraction. Just 1 of 255 vaccine-induced clones in healthy recipients was cross-reactive.

Profiled with immunoSEQ multiplex PCR; TCRdb holds only in-frame clones, not every one. This sample yields about 41,000 clones, of which 77% are seen a single time; 2.5% to 3% belongs to the top ten. Per germline, CDR1 LGHNA and CDR2 YNFKEQ. V dropped 1 base and J dropped 4 bases, with 13 bases sitting between them. The CDR3 spans 16 residues. In the ViraFEST assay, antigen-specific CD4+ clonotypes were identified by expansion after peptide-pool stimulation. Following an approximately eleven-day culture, CD4+ T cells were purified. Having tested negative for nucleocapsid antibodies, the vaccine recipients showed no prior SARS-CoV-2 infection. IL-2 medium was substituted for half the medium on days 3 and 7.

V gene TRBV4-2 combines with J gene TRBJ2-2, with D possibly being TRBD1 (5 bases). This receptor was identified in a human donor who received a COVID-19 vaccine. Sequenced here: CD4+ T cells from PBMCs cultured with HCoV-NL63 spike peptides, sampled before COVID-19 vaccination. The CDR3 loop reads CASSQVYGAGTGELFF. CDR3 in DNA: TGTGCCAGCAGCCAAGTTTATGGGGCCGGCACCGGGGAGCTGTTTTTT.